This T cell receptor (beta chain) was recovered during a study of shared clonotypes between healthy human individuals. This CDR3 comprises 19 residues. Germline V lookup: CDR1 SNHLY, CDR2 FYNNEI. V dropped 4 bases and J dropped 1; count of bases not matched to a gene: 11. Study findings and constraints: Generation probability values for non-shared clonotypes were lower than those for clonotypes shared by all four donors.

It was across several immunoSEQ plates that each subset's genomic DNA was evenly split. Sequencing used immunoSEQ multiplex PCR; TCRdb keeps in-frame clones, though not all of them. The sample carries 2,500,000 or so clones, around 92% recorded once. With respect to this clone: Its antigen is as yet unknown.

The TCR sequence derives from a man aged 18-30 years in good health. Some clones in this sample may be carry-over from other donors' samples. J is TRBJ1-3 and V is TRBV2; 12 bases are a match to TRBD1. Sequenced material: naive CD4+ T cells from PBMCs. Subset noted: CD45RA+ positively selected. CDR3 loop: CASSAQGQGARWSGNTIYF. The CDR3 DNA reads TGTGCCAGCAGTGCGCAGGGACAGGGGGCGAGATGGTCTGGAAACACCATATATTTT.